This entry describes one TCR beta chain. These data are taken from a study of shared clonotypes between healthy human individuals. Per sorted-subset replicate PCR, input was 150 to 250 ng DNA, representing tens of thousands of T cell genomes. Profiled with immunoSEQ multiplex PCR; TCRdb holds only in-frame clones, not every one. The sample has hundreds of thousands of clones; 95% to 97% are singletons. CD45RO-negative, CCR7-positively selected cells formed the naive CD8 fraction, excluding terminally differentiated effector memory CD45RA+ cells. The material sequenced was naive CD8+ T cells sorted from blood. This TCR was recovered from a woman aged 25 to 39 in good health.

Written as DNA, the CDR3 is TGTGCCAGCAGCGGAGGCTACGAGCAGTACTTC. Translating it yields CASSGGYEQYF. V and J are TRBV11-2 and TRBJ2-7; D is perhaps TRBD2 (5 bases). This CDR3 contains 11 residues. Trimming removed 5 bases at V and 3 bases at J, with 5 bases between. CDR1 is SGHAT and CDR2 is FQNNGV in the germline V gene.